This TCR beta chain comes out of a study of T-cell memory formation after mild COVID-19. Each CDR3 protein gets one entry after TCRdb re-called the 5' RACE reads with MiXCR. The data show a few hundred thousand distinct CDR3 sequences, more than 15% seen once. The sample holds a few counts of this clonotype. Its specificity is unknown. General study points: A subset of responding clones appeared in pre-infection memory, suggesting cross-reactive memory joined. CD4+ contracting clones were mainly CM and EM; CD8+ ones, EMRA.

The origin of this receptor is a man younger than 35 who had mild COVID-19 (a few samples of this study predate the infection). Cell type and time point are not known. The source material was PBMCs or a T cell subset sorted from them (not recorded which).

Here the CDR3 DNA reads TGCAGCGTTAAACAGGGGGCTAGCGGGGTTGAGACCCAGTACTTC. Translating gives CSVKQGASGVETQYF. The chain couples TRBV29-1 to TRBJ2-5; D is possibly TRBD1 or TRBD2 (9 bases each). The CDR3 totals 15 residues. Trimming took off 5 bases at V and 5 bases at J, with 21 bases between the two ends. Germline V gene data show CDR1 as SQVTM and CDR2 as ANQGSEA.